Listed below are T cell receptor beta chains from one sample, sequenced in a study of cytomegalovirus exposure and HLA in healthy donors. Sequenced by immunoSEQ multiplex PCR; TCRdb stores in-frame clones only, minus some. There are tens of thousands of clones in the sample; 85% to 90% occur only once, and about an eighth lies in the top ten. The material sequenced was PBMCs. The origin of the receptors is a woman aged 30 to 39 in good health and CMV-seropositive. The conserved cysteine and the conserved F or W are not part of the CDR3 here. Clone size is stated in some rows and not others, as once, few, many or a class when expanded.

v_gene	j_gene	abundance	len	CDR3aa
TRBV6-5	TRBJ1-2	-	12	ASSEGPGSGGYT
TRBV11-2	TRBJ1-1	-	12	ASSRLTSFSEAF
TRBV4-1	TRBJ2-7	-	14	ASSPRDGGPTYEQY
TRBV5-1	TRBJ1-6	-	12	ASSPGQGRFTLH
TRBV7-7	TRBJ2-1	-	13	AVVYETSGANEQF
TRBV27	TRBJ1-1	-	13	ASSLRSRGESEAF
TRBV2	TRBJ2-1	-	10	ASSGGGLKQF
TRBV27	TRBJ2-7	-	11	ASRTSRPYEQY
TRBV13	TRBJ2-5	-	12	ASSSSGNEETQY
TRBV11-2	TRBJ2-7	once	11	ASSLGRGYEQY
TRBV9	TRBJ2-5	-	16	ASSSHAGLAGGRETQY
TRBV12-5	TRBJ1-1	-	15	ASGQLQTGNMNTEAF
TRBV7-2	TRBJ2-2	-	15	ASSLVRGQGTTGELF
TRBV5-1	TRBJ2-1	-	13	ASSLGAGGFNEQF
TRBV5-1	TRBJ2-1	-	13	ASSLGGQGTSEQF
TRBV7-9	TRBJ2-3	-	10	ASSDRRDTQY
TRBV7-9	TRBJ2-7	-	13	ASSSPGQVSYEQY
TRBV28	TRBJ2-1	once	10	ASSLGGNEQF
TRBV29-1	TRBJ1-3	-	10	SVEGGGNTIY
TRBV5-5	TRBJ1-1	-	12	ASSFREGSTEAF
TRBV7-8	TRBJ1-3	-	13	ASSRYRSSGNTIY
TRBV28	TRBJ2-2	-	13	ASSLGDLSTGELF
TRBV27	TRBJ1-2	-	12	ASSLAHPGHRYT
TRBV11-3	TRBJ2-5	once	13	ASSLTSGTRETQY
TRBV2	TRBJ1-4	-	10	ASYDRDEKLF
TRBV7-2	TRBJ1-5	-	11	ASSLAGDQPQH
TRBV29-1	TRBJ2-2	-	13	SVEEAGKNTGELF
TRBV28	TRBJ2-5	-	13	ASSPRQGRGETQY
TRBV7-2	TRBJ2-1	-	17	ASRNQGQGRRGSRDEQF
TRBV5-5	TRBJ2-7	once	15	ASSLRSPGQGTYEQY
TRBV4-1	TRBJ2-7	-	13	ASSQSAGGFYEQY
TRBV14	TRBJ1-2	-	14	ASSPTGTAAFFGYT
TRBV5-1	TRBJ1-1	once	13	ASSALGGLNTEAF
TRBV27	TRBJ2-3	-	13	ASSHRGPSTDTQY
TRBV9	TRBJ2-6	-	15	ASSAGTGSTGANVLT
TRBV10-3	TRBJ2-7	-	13	AISGTGLGVYEQY
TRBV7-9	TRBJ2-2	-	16	ASSPPQASQANTGELF
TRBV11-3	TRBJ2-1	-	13	ASSSNRVTYNEQF
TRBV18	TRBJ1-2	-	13	ASSTGQARPYGYT
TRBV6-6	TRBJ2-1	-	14	ASSYRQGGPYNEQF
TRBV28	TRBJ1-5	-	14	ASTAPSTGSLQPQH
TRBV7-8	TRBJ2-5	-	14	ASSLLGREGQETQY
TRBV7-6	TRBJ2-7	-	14	ASSLVGTSGSYEQY